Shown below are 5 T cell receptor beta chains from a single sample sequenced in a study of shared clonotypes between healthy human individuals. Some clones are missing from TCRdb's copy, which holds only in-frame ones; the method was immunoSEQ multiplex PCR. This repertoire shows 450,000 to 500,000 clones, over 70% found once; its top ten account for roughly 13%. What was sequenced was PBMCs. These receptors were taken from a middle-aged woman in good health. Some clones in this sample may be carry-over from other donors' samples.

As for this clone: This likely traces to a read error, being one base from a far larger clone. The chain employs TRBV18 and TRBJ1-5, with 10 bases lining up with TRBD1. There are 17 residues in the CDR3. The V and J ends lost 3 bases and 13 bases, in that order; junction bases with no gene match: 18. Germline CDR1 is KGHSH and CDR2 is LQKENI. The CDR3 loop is CASSPGPPVTGGVQQHF. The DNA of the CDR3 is TGTGCCAGCTCACCCGGCCCACCCGTGACAGGGGGCGTTCAGCAGCATTTT.

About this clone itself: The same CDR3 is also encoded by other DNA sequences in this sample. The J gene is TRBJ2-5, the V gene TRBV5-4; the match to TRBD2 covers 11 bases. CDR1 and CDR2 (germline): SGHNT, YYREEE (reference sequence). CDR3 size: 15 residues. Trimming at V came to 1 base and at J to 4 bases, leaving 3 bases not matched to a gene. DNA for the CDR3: TGTGCCAGCAGCTTGACTAGCGGGAGTAGAGAGACCCAGTACTTC. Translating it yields CASSLTSGSRETQYF.

The CDR3 loop reads CASSRPGDTQYF. DNA for the CDR3: TGTGCCAGCAGCCGTCCAGGGGATACGCAGTATTTT. The V and J genes are TRBV5-4 and TRBJ2-3; TRBD1 might be the D (5 bases). Trimming removed 4 bases at V and 6 bases at J, with 9 bases between. Looked up from germline, CDR1 is SGHNT and CDR2 is YYREEE (reference sequence). This CDR3 comprises 12 residues.

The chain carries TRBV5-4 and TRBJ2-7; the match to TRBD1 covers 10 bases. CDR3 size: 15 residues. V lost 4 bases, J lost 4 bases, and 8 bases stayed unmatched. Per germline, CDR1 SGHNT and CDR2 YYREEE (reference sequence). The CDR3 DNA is TGTGCCAGCAGCGCGGGGACAGGGGTTTGGTACGAGCAGTACTTC. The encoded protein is CASSAGTGVWYEQYF. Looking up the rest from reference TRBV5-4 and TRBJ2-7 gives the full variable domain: ETGVTQSPTHLIKTRGQQVTLRCSSQSGHNTVSWYQQALGQGPQFIFQYYREEENGRGNFPPRFSGLQFPNYSSELNVNALELDDSALYLCASSAGTGVWYEQYFGPGTRLTVT.

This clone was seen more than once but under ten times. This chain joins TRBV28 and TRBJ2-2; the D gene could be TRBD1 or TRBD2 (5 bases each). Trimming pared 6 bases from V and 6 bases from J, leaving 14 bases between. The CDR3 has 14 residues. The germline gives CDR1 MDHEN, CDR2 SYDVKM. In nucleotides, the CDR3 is TGTGCCAGCAGGTCCAGGGAGTTGGCCGGGGAGCTGTTTTTT. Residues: CASRSRELAGELFF.